The 22 T cell receptor beta chains below were found in one sample sequenced in a study of long-term antiretroviral therapy in people with HIV. Survey-level resolution applied to immunoSEQ assay v3.0. Measured with immunoSEQ multiplex PCR; TCRdb has only the in-frame clones, and not every one. The data hold fewer than 35,000 clones, with approximately 84% observed a single time. The specimen was unsorted PBMCs, collected 3.1 years after starting antiretroviral therapy. These receptor sequences come from a woman between 45 and 60 years old with HIV.

The V gene is TRBV28, the J gene TRBJ1-5; possibly TRBD1 for D (6 bases). Per the germline V gene, CDR1 is MDHEN and CDR2 is SYDVKM. This CDR3 is 15 amino acids long. Trimming stripped 3 bases from V and 6 bases from J, with 15 bases between. For the CDR3, the DNA is TGTGCCAGCAGTTTCAGGGGATCGCTTGGTCAGCCCCAGCATTTT. It encodes CASSFRGSLGQPQHF.

The chain links TRBV28 to TRBJ2-1, with TRBD1 as a possible D gene (5 bases). Trimming cost V 7 bases and J 1 base, with 8 bases left between them. Looked up from germline, CDR1 is MDHEN and CDR2 is SYDVKM. The CDR3 totals 13 residues. The CDR3 is CASIRGSYNEQFF. CDR3 coding DNA: TGTGCCAGCATTAGGGGATCCTACAATGAGCAGTTCTTC.

This clone was found once. This rearrangement joins TRBV6-5 to TRBJ1-5; tentatively, D is TRBD1 (6 bases). CDR3 size: 13 residues. V was shortened by 6 bases and J by 7 bases, with 13 bases between the two germline ends. Germline V gives CDR1 MNHEY, CDR2 SVGAGI. The CDR3 DNA reads TGTGCCAGCAGCCGCGGACAGAGGCAGCCCCAGCATTTT. It translates to CASSRGQRQPQHF.

The chain recombines TRBV5-1 with TRBJ2-3; D may be TRBD2 (5 bases). In germline, CDR1 is SGHRS, CDR2 YFSETQ. This CDR3 is 14 amino acids long. The ends were cut back, 5 bases at V and 1 base at J, with 11 bases in the middle. The CDR3 DNA sequence: TGCGCCAGCAGTCGGTCCGGGGGCACAGATACGCAGTATTTT. It is translated as CASSRSGGTDTQYF.

The chain is built from TRBV9 and TRBJ1-3; a weak D match, TRBD1 (5 bases). Per germline, CDR1 SGDLS and CDR2 YYNGEE. V dropped 4 bases and J dropped 1 base, with 15 bases sitting between them. The CDR3 loop spans 16 amino acids. The CDR3 spells CASSPTPGGSGNTIYF. The CDR3 DNA reads TGTGCCAGCAGCCCCACCCCCGGGGGATCTGGAAACACCATATATTTT.

The V call is TRBV6-4, the J call TRBJ1-3, with D maybe TRBD1 (6 bases). Trimming cost V 2 bases and J 3 bases, with 17 bases left between them. The CDR3 totals 17 residues. Germline V CDR1 and CDR2: MRHNA, SNTAGT. The CDR3 bases are TGTGCCAGCAGTGACCCCGCCGGGGGGGCGAATGGAAACACCATATATTTT. Translating gives CASSDPAGGANGNTIYF.

The chain couples TRBV7-9 to TRBJ1-1; a possible D gene is TRBD1 (5 bases). The germline CDR1 and CDR2 sequences are SEHNR and FQNEAQ (reference sequence). The CDR3 spans 13 residues. V lost 0 bases and J lost 6, with 8 bases in between. The CDR3 sequence: CASSLASGPEAFF. DNA of the CDR3: TGTGCCAGCAGCTTAGCGTCGGGGCCTGAAGCTTTCTTT.

The genes are TRBV27 and TRBJ1-1; D is perhaps TRBD1 (5 bases). The germline gives CDR1 MNHEY, CDR2 SMNVEV (reference sequence). Trimming shortened V by 3 bases and J by 8 bases, and 10 bases separated the two germline ends. The CDR3 contains 12 residues. The CDR3 DNA follows: TGTGCCAGCAGTTTTCATAACAGGGAAGCTTTCTTT. Residues: CASSFHNREAFF.

The genes are TRBV9 and TRBJ1-1; TRBD1 aligns across 7 bases. In germline, CDR1 is SGDLS, CDR2 YYNGEE. The CDR3 has 19 amino acids. The V gene end was trimmed by 0 bases and the J gene end by 3 bases; junction bases not matched to a gene: 17. The CDR3 sequence is CASSVEGRADRVRDTEAFF. For the CDR3, the DNA is TGTGCCAGCAGCGTAGAGGGGAGGGCAGACAGGGTCAGGGACACTGAAGCTTTCTTT.

This clone has a single count. The rearrangement joins TRBV11-2 to TRBJ1-6, with no clear D. Germline loops: CDR1 SGHAT, CDR2 FQNNGV. The CDR3 length is 13 residues. V lost 3 bases and J 10 bases, leaving 10 bases between the germline ends. The CDR3 DNA follows: TGTGCCAGCAGCTTGGCAGGCAGGTCACCCCTCCACTTT. This codes for CASSLAGRSPLHF.

This clone was detected a few times. The chain has TRBV7-6 and TRBJ2-6; 9 bases are a match to TRBD1. The CDR3 spans 17 residues. Germline CDR1 and CDR2: SGHVS and FNYEAQ. V trimming: 4 bases; J trimming: 0 bases; junction bases outside the gene matches: 4. CDR3 bases: TGTGCCAGCAGCTGGGACAGGGATAGCTCTGGGGCCAACGTCCTGACTTTC. Translated: CASSWDRDSSGANVLTF. The full variable domain, in which reference TRBV7-6 and TRBJ2-6 provide the parts outside the CDR3, is GAGVSQSPRYKVTKRGQDVALRCDPISGHVSLYWYRQALGQGPEFLTYFNYEAQQDKSGLPNDRFSAERPEGSISTLTIQRTEQRDSAMYRCASSWDRDSSGANVLTFGAGSRLTVL.

This chain links TRBV14 with TRBJ2-3; no clear D gene. The CDR3 is 16 residues long. Germline values: CDR1 SGHDN, CDR2 FVKESK. Trimming removed 1 base at V and 0 bases at J, with 11 bases between. The chain's CDR3 is CASSQAAGPSTDTQYF. CDR3 sequence (DNA): TGTGCCAGCAGCCAAGCGGCAGGACCTAGCACAGATACGCAGTATTTT.

For the CDR3, the DNA is TGTGCCTGGAGGCAGGGCCAGCAGGGGACCCAGTACTTC. The encoded protein is CAWRQGQQGTQYF. The rearrangement links TRBV30 to TRBJ2-5, with D perhaps matching TRBD1 (5 bases). The CDR3 is made up of 13 amino acids. Germline assignment: CDR1 GTSNPN and CDR2 SVGIG (reference sequence). V dropped 3 bases and J dropped 7 bases, with 15 bases sitting between them.

The chain carries TRBV15 and TRBJ1-1; 8 positions match TRBD1. Per the germline V gene, CDR1 is LNHNV and CDR2 is YYDKDF (reference sequence). After removal of 1 base from V and 4 bases from J, the junction contained 8 bases not matched to a gene. The CDR3 loop spans 16 amino acids. The CDR3 DNA sequence: TGTGCCACCAGCAGAGGGGGGACAGGTGGGAGCACTGAAGCTTTCTTT. This translates into CATSRGGTGGSTEAFF.

V usage is TRBV5-1 and J usage is TRBJ1-1, with D uncertain. V was pared by 2 bases and J by 4 bases, with 15 bases between. This CDR3 region has 15 residues. The germline V gene has CDR1 SGHRS and CDR2 YFSETQ. The CDR3 DNA sequence: TGCGCCAGCAGCTTTTTCGGGTTCGGTGGCACTGAAGCTTTCTTT. Its protein is CASSFFGFGGTEAFF. The variable domain in full, completed from reference TRBV5-1 and TRBJ1-1, reads KAGVTQTPRYLIKTRGQQVTLSCSPISGHRSVSWYQQTPGQGLQFLFEYFSETQRNKGNFPGRFSGRQFSNSRSEMNVSTLELGDSALYLCASSFFGFGGTEAFFGQGTRLTVV.

The chain carries TRBV7-2 and TRBJ2-7; no firm D call. The ends were cut back, 1 base at V and 3 bases at J, with 7 bases in the middle. This CDR3 spans 13 amino acids. Germline values: CDR1 SGHTA, CDR2 FQGNSA. The DNA of the CDR3 is TGTGCCAGCAGCTTAGGTGGTGGCTACGAGCAGTACGTC. Its protein is CASSLGGGYEQYV.

The rearrangement links TRBV7-6 to TRBJ2-5, with TRBD1 identical over 7 bases. Germline loops: CDR1 SGHVS, CDR2 FNYEAQ. Trimming removed 3 bases from V and 1 base from J; junction bases left unmatched: 5. The CDR3 totals 15 residues. Written as DNA, the CDR3 is TGTGCCAGCAGCTTCCGGGACAGCCTCCAAGAGACCCAGTACTTC. Its protein is CASSFRDSLQETQYF.

The rearrangement links TRBV14 to TRBJ1-6, with D maybe TRBD1 (6 bases). The CDR3 has 14 residues. V lost 5 bases, J lost 3 bases, and 8 bases lay in between. The germline V gene encodes CDR1 SGHDN and CDR2 FVKESK. CDR3 DNA sequence: TGTGCCAGCAGCTCGACAGGCTATAATTCACCCCTCCACTTT. Translated: CASSSTGYNSPLHF. Full variable domain (outside the CDR3, taken from reference TRBV14 and TRBJ1-6): EAGVTQFPSHSVIEKGQTVTLRCDPISGHDNLYWYRRVMGKEIKFLLHFVKESKQDESGMPNNRFLAERTGGTYSTLKVQPAELEDSGVYFCASSSTGYNSPLHFGNGTRLTVT.

The rearrangement uses TRBV2 and TRBJ1-4; the D is unclear. V gave up 6 bases and J gave up 2 bases, with 4 bases separating them. Germline CDR1 and CDR2: SNHLY and FYNNEI. The CDR3 is 12 residues long. The CDR3 DNA sequence: TGTGCCAGCAGGCCGACTAATGAAAAACTGTTTTTT. Translation: CASRPTNEKLFF.

This clone showed up just a few times. The gene calls are TRBV12-1 and TRBJ2-7. TRBV12-1 is an annotated pseudogene. The CDR3 runs 11 residues. CDR3 region: CASSFEYEQYV. The CDR3 DNA follows: TGTGCCAGCAGCTTTGAGTACGAGCAGTACGTC.

This chain uses TRBV27 with TRBJ1-4; D is possibly TRBD1 (6 bases). V gave up 2 bases and J gave up 6 bases, with 25 bases separating them. The CDR3 extends over 19 amino acids. Germline lookup yields CDR1 MNHEY and CDR2 SMNVEV (reference sequence). The CDR3, as DNA: TGTGCCAGCAGTTTAACCCCCCCAGGGTGGGGGACAAGTCATGAAAAACTGTTTTTT. Amino acid sequence: CASSLTPPGWGTSHEKLFF.

This clone is medium-sized by share. This CDR3 is also generated by other DNA sequences in the sample. V gene TRBV4-1 combines with J gene TRBJ2-3; no clear D. V lost 1 base and J lost 6, with 5 bases in between. This CDR3 comprises 12 residues. CDR1 is MGHRA and CDR2 is YSYEKL in the germline V gene. The chain's CDR3 is CASSQVPDTQYF. CDR3 DNA sequence: TGCGCCAGCAGCCAAGTGCCCGATACGCAGTATTTT.